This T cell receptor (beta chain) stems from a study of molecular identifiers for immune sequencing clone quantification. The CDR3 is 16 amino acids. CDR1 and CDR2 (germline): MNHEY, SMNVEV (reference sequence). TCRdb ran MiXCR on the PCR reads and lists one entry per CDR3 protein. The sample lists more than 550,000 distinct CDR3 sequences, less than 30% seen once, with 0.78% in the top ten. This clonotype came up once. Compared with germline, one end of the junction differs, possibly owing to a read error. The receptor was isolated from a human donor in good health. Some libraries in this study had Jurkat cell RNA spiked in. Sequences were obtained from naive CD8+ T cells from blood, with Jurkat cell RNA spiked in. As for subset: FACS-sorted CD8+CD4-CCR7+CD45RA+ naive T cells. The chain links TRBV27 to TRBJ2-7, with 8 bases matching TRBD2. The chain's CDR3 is CASSLTGLAGPYAQYF. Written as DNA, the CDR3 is TGTGCCAGCAGTCTAACGGGCCTAGCGGGCCCCTACGCGCAGTACTTC.